The entry below describes one T cell receptor beta chain. The record originates from a study of T cell responses to AZD1222 COVID-19 vaccine. The V and J ends lost 4 bases and 0 bases respectively, with 19 bases between them. The CDR3 loop spans 17 amino acids. Germline lookup yields CDR1 SGHVS and CDR2 FQNEAQ. Assay: immunoSEQ multiplex PCR; the TCRdb copy retains only in-frame clones and omits some. Of roughly 100,000 clones in the sample, 85% to 90% were seen once. The clonotype originates from an adult in good health. The chain has TRBV7-8 and TRBJ2-7, with D perhaps TRBD2 (6 bases). This material consisted of peripheral blood, taken on day 0 of AZD1222 vaccination. CDR3 nucleotides: TGTGCCAGCAGCTCACACGGCTGGAGGGCAAACTCCTACGAGCAGTACTTC. It translates to CASSSHGWRANSYEQYF.